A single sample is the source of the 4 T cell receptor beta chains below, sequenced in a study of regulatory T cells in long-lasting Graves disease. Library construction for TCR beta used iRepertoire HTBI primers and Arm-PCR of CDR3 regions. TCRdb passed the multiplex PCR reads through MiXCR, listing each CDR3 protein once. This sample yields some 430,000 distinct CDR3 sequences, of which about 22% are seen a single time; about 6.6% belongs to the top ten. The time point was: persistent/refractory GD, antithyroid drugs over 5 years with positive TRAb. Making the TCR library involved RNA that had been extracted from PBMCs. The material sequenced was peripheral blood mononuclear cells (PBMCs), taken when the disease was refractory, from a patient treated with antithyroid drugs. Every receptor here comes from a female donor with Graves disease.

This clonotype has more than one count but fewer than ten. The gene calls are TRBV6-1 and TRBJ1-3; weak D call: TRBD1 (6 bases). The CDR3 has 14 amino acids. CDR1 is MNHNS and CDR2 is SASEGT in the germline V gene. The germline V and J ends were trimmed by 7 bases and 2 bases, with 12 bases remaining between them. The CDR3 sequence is CASTVGGPGNTIYF. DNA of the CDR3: TGTGCCAGCACCGTTGGGGGGCCTGGAAACACCATATATTTT.

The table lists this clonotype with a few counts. The CDR3 protein is CASSQGTGPYNEQFF. DNA for the CDR3: TGCGCCAGCAGCCAAGGGACAGGCCCCTACAATGAGCAGTTCTTC. The rearrangement joins TRBV4-3 to TRBJ2-1; 7 positions match TRBD1. Germline CDR1 and CDR2: LGHNA and YSLEER. J lost 2 bases, V lost 1 base, and 2 bases had no gene match. This CDR3 is 15 amino acids long.

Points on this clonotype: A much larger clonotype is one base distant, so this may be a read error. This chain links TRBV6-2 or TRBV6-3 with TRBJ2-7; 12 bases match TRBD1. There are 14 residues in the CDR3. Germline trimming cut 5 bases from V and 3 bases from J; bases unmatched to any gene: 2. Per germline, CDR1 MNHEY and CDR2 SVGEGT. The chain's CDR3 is CASSGTGGFYEQYF. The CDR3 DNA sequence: TGTGCCAGCAGTGGGACAGGGGGCTTCTACGAGCAGTACTTC.

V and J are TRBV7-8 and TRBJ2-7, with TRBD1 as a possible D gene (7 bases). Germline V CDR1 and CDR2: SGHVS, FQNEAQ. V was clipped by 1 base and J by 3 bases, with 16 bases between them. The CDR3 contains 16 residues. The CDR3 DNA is TGTGCCAGCAGCTTAGTGCCGCGGGACAGCTACTACGAGCAGTACTTC. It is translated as CASSLVPRDSYYEQYF.